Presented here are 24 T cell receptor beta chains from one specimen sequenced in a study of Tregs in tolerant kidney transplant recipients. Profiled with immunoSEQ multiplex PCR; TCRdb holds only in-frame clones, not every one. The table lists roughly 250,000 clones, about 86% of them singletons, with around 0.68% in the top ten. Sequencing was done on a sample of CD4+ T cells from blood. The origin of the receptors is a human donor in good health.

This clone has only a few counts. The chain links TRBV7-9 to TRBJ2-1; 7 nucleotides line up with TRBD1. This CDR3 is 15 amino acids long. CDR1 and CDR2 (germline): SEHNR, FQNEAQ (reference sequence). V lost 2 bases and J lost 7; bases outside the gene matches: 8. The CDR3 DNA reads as TGTGCCAGCAGCTTAAGAACAGGGGCAGGGAATGAGCAGTTCTTC. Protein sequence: CASSLRTGAGNEQFF.

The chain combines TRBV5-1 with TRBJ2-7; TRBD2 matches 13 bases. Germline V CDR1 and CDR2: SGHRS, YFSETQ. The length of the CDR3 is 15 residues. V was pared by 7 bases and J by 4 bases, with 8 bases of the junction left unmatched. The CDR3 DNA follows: TGCGCCAGCCGACTAGCGGGAGGCATGCAATACGAGCAGTACTTC. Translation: CASRLAGGMQYEQYF.

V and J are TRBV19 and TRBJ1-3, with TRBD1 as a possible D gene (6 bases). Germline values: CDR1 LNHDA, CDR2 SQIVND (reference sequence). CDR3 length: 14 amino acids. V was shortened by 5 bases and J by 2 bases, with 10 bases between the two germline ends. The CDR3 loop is CASSPRDTGNTIYF. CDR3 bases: TGTGCCAGTAGTCCCCGGGACACTGGAAACACCATATATTTT.

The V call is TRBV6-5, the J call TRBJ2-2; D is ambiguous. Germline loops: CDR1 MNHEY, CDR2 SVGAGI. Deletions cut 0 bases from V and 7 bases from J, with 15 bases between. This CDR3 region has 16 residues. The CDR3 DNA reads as TGTGCCAGCAGTTACTCTGGCCAGGTCAAGGTCGGGGAGCTGTTTTTT. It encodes CASSYSGQVKVGELFF.

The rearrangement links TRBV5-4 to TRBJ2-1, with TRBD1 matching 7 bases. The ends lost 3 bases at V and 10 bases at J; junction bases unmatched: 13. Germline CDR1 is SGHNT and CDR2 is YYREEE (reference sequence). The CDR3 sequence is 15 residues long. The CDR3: CASSSGTVGSFEQFF. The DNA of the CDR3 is TGTGCCAGCAGCTCCGGGACAGTAGGTTCATTCGAGCAGTTCTTC.

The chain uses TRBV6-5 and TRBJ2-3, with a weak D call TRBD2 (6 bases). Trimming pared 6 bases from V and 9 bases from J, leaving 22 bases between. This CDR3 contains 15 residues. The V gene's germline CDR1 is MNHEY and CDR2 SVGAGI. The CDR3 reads CASRPPGLTVGTQYF. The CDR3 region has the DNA TGTGCCAGCAGGCCGCCGGGACTTACTGTGGGCACGCAGTATTTT.

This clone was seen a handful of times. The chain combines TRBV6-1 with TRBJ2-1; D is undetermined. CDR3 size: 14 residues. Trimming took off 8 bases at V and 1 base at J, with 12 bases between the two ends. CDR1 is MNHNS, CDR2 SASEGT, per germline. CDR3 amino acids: CASGTAGSYNEQFF. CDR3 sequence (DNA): TGTGCCAGCGGTACAGCCGGGTCCTACAATGAGCAGTTCTTC.

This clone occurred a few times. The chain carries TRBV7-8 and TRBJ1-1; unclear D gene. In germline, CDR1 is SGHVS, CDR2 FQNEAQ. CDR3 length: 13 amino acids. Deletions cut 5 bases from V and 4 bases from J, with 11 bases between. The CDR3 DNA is TGTGCCAGCAGCCCTATTTTGAGCACTGAAGCTTTCTTT. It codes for CASSPILSTEAFF.

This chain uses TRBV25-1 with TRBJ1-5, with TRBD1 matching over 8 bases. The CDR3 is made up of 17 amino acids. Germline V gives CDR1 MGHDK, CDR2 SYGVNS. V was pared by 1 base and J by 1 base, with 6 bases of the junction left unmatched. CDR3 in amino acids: CASSEFPQGASNQPQHF. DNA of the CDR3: TGTGCCAGCAGTGAATTCCCCCAGGGGGCAAGCAATCAGCCCCAGCATTTT.

The CDR3, as DNA: TGTGCCAGCAGTGTAGGGACAGTCAATCAGCCCCAGCATTTT. The encoded protein is CASSVGTVNQPQHF. The chain joins TRBV6-5 to TRBJ1-5; 7 bases fit TRBD1. The CDR3 length is 14 residues. Per the germline V gene, CDR1 is MNHEY and CDR2 is SVGAGI. The ends lost 5 bases at V and 3 bases at J; junction bases unmatched: 4.

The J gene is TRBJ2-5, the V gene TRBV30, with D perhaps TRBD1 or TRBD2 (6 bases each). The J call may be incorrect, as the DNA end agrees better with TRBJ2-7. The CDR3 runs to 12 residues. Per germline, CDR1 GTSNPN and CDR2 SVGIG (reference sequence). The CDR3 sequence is CACNWGAAEQYF. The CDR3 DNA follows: TGTGCCTGCAACTGGGGGGCCGCCGAGCAGTACTTC.

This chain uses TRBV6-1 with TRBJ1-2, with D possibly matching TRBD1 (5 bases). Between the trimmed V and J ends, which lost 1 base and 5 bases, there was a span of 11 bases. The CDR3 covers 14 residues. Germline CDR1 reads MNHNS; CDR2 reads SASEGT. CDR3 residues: CASSEGGRNYGYTF. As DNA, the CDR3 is TGTGCCAGCAGTGAAGGGGGCAGGAATTATGGCTACACCTTC.

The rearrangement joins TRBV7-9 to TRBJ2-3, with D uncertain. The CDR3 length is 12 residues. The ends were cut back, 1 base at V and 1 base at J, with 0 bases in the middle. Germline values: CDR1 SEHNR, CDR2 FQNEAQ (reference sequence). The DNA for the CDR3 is TGTGCCAGCAGCTTAGGCACAGATACGCAGTATTTT. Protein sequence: CASSLGTDTQYF.

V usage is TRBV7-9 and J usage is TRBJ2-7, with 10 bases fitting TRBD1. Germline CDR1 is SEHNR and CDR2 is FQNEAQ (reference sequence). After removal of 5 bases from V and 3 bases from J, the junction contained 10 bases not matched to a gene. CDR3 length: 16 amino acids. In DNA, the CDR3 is TGTGCCAGCAGCCGCATCGGCGGGACAGGGGTCTACGAGCAGTACTTC. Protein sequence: CASSRIGGTGVYEQYF. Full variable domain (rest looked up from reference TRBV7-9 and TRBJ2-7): DTGVSQNPRHKITKRGQNVTFRCDPISEHNRLYWYRQTLGQGPEFLTYFQNEAQLEKSRLLSDRFSAERPKGSFSTLEIQRTEQGDSAMYLCASSRIGGTGVYEQYFGPGTRLTVT.

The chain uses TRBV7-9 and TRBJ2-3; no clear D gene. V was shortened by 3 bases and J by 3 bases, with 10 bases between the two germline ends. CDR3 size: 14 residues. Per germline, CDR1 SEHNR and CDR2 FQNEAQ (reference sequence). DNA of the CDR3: TGTGCCAGCAGCTTTGTGGATGGGACAGATACGCAGTATTTT. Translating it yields CASSFVDGTDTQYF.

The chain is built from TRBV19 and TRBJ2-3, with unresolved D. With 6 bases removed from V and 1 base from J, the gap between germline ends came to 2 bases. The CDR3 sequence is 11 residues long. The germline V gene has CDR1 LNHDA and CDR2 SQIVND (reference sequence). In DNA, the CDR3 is TGTGCCAGTAGGGGCACAGATACGCAGTATTTT. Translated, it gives CASRGTDTQYF.

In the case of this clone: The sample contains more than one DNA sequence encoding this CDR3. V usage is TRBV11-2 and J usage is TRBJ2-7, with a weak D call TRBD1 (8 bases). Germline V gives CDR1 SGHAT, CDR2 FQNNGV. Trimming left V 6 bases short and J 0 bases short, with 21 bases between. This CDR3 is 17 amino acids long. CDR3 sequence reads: CASSSSGGGGASYEQYF. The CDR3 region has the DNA TGTGCCAGCAGTTCCTCAGGGGGCGGGGGCGCCTCCTACGAGCAGTACTTC.

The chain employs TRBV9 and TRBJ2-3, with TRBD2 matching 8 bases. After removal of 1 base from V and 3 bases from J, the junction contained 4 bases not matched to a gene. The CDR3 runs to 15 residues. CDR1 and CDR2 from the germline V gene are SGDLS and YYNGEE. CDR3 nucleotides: TGTGCCAGCAGCGTATCCGGGAGGGGTACAGATACGCAGTATTTT. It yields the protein CASSVSGRGTDTQYF.

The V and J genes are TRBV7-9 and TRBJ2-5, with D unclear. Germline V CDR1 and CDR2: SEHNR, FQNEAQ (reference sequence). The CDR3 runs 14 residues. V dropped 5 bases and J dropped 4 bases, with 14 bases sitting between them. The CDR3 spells CASSAGRALETQYF. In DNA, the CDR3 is TGTGCCAGCAGCGCCGGCCGTGCTCTAGAGACCCAGTACTTC.

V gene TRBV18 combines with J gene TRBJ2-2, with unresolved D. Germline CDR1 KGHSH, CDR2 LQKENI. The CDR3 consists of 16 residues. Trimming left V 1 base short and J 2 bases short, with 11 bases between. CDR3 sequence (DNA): TGTGCCAGCTCACCACTGAAGGGCCAAAACACCGGGGAGCTGTTTTTT. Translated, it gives CASSPLKGQNTGELFF.

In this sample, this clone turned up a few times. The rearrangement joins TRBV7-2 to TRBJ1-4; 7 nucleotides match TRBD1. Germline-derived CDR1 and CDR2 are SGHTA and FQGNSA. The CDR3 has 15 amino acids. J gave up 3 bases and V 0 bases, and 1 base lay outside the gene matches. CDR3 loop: CASSLAGTANEKLFF. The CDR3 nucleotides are TGTGCCAGCAGCTTAGCGGGGACAGCTAATGAAAAACTGTTTTTT.

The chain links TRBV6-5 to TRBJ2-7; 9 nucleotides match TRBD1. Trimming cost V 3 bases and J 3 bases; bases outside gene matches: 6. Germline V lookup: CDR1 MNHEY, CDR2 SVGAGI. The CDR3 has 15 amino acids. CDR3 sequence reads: CASSYRGDRDYEQYF. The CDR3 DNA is TGTGCCAGCAGTTATAGAGGGGACAGGGACTACGAGCAGTACTTC.

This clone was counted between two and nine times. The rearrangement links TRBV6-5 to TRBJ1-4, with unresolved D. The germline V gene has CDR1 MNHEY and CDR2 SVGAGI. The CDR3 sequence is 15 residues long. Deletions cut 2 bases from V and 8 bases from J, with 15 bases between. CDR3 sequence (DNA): TGTGCCAGCAGTTACAGGGCCCGGATAGGCGAAAAACTGTTTTTT. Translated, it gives CASSYRARIGEKLFF.

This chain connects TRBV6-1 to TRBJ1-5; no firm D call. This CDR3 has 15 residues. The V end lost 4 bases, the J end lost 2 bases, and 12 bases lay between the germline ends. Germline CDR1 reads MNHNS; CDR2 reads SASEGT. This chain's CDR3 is CASSGEGLGNQPQHF. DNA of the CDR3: TGTGCCAGCAGTGGGGAGGGTCTCGGCAATCAGCCCCAGCATTTT.